Following are 26 T cell receptor beta chains from one sample sequenced in a study of blood T cell repertoires in COVID-19. Some clones are missing from TCRdb's copy, which holds only in-frame ones; the method was immunoSEQ multiplex PCR. The sample records 300,000 or so clones, roughly 85% being singletons. The material sequenced was PBMCs or T cells enriched from blood (not recorded which). These receptors were collected from a woman aged 40 to 50 with acute COVID-19.

This clone appeared once. This rearrangement joins TRBV21-1 to TRBJ2-2; the DNA was not compared with TRBD2, the D call given in the table. TRBV21-1 is a pseudogene segment. There are 16 residues in the CDR3. CDR3 amino acids: CASSNNGQGGHRELFF. CDR3 nucleotide sequence: TGTGCCAGCAGCAACAACGGGCAGGGAGGACACCGGGAGCTGTTTTTT.

V usage is TRBV27 and J usage is TRBJ1-2; the match to TRBD1 covers 10 bases. The CDR3 loop spans 16 amino acids. V lost 5 bases, J lost 4 bases, and 10 bases stayed unmatched. Germline CDR1 is MNHEY and CDR2 is SMNVEV (reference sequence). The CDR3, as DNA: TGTGCCAGCAGTCTTCCGGGACAGGGGTTTGTCTATGGCTACACCTTC. It encodes CASSLPGQGFVYGYTF.

V and J are TRBV6-1 and TRBJ1-5; TRBD1 might be the D (6 bases). The V and J ends lost 0 bases and 6 bases respectively, with 12 bases between them. This CDR3 is built from 15 residues. Germline V gene data show CDR1 as MNHNS and CDR2 as SASEGT. CDR3 sequence reads: CASSEARGRGQPQHF. CDR3 DNA: TGTGCCAGCAGTGAAGCGCGGGGGCGGGGTCAGCCCCAGCATTTT.

This chain joins TRBV18 and TRBJ2-6; 7 bases match TRBD1. Germline-derived CDR1 and CDR2 are KGHSH and LQKENI. The CDR3 is made up of 18 amino acids. Germline trimming cut 3 bases from V and 0 bases from J; bases unmatched to any gene: 8. The CDR3 nucleotides are TGTGCCAGCTCACCGCCGGGACAGTTCCTCTCTGGGGCCAACGTCCTGACTTTC. Its protein is CASSPPGQFLSGANVLTF.

The chain couples TRBV4-2 to TRBJ2-5; TRBD1 matches 8 bases. This CDR3 contains 15 residues. Germline CDR1 LGHNA, CDR2 YNFKEQ. Unmatched junction bases numbered 4, after V lost 0 bases and J lost 4 bases. The CDR3 reads CASSQDNRGTETQYF. In nucleotides, the CDR3 is TGTGCCAGCAGCCAAGATAACAGGGGGACAGAGACCCAGTACTTC.

V is TRBV12-2 and J is TRBJ2-2; TRBD2 reflects the table's D call only, with no check against the DNA. TRBV12-2 is recorded as a pseudogene. The CDR3 runs to 13 residues. The DNA for the CDR3 is TGTGCAAGTCGCTTTATTCTGTCCGGGGAGCTGTTTTTT. Its translation: CASRFILSGELFF.

CDR3 amino acids: CASSERQGPSYGYTF. The CDR3 DNA reads as TGTGCCAGCAGTGAACGACAGGGGCCTAGCTATGGCTACACCTTC. The V gene is TRBV6-1, the J gene TRBJ1-2; 8 bases fit TRBD1. CDR1 is MNHNS, CDR2 SASEGT, per germline. The CDR3 length is 15 residues. The V segment lost 2 bases and the J segment 4 bases; nucleotides outside the gene matches: 6.

Notes on this clone: This CDR3 is also generated by other DNA sequences in the sample. This chain joins TRBV7-2 and TRBJ1-5; 10 positions match TRBD1. V dropped 1 base and J dropped 8; count of bases not matched to a gene: 5. The germline V gene has CDR1 SGHTA and CDR2 FQGNSA. This CDR3 contains 15 residues. CDR3 amino acids: CASSLGTGGREPQHF. DNA for the CDR3: TGTGCCAGCAGCTTAGGGACAGGGGGTCGGGAGCCCCAGCATTTT.

This clone showed up just once. J is TRBJ2-7 and V is TRBV27, with 7 positions matching TRBD1. V dropped 5 bases and J dropped 0; count of bases not matched to a gene: 10. The CDR3 is made up of 16 amino acids. CDR1 is MNHEY and CDR2 is SMNVEV in the germline V gene (reference sequence). This CDR3 reads CASSPLSGQPSYEQYF. Here the CDR3 DNA reads TGTGCCAGCAGTCCTCTATCGGGACAGCCCTCCTACGAGCAGTACTTC.

This clone was counted between two and nine times. This chain links TRBV10-1 with TRBJ1-5; weak D call: TRBD1 (6 bases). Germline V lookup: CDR1 WNHNN, CDR2 SYGVQD (reference sequence). The length of the CDR3 is 17 residues. Trimming removed 3 bases from V and 6 bases from J, with 21 bases in between. The CDR3 coding sequence is TGCGCCAGCAGTGAATTTCGACAGGTGGCAATCGGTCAGCCCCAGCATTTT. Residues: CASSEFRQVAIGQPQHF.

This chain links TRBV7-9 with TRBJ1-4; no clear D. Germline CDR1 SEHNR, CDR2 FQNEAQ (reference sequence). The V end was cut by 3 bases, the J end by 8 bases, with 10 bases between. The CDR3 runs to 13 residues. The CDR3 nucleotides read TGTGCCAGCAGCTTGCCCCCTATAGAAAAACTGTTTTTT. Translating gives CASSLPPIEKLFF.

The chain carries TRBV11-3 and TRBJ2-2, with D possibly being TRBD2 (5 bases). V lost 1 base and J 6 bases, leaving 6 bases between the germline ends. The germline V gene encodes CDR1 SGHNT and CDR2 YENEEA. This CDR3 is built from 13 residues. The CDR3 region is CASSLGAAGELFF. The CDR3 DNA follows: TGTGCCAGCAGCTTAGGAGCGGCCGGGGAGCTGTTTTTT.

V gene TRBV27 combines with J gene TRBJ1-3; no firm D call. The V gene's germline CDR1 is MNHEY and CDR2 SMNVEV (reference sequence). CDR3 size: 15 residues. The ends were cut back, 6 bases at V and 3 bases at J, with 15 bases in the middle. The DNA for the CDR3 is TGTGCCAGCAGAAGGACGGGAGGTTATGGAAACACCATATATTTT. It codes for CASRRTGGYGNTIYF.

The gene calls are TRBV19 and TRBJ1-5, with 8 bases that match TRBD1. The CDR3 loop spans 16 amino acids. V dropped 4 bases and J dropped 2; count of bases not matched to a gene: 7. From germline, CDR1 is LNHDA and CDR2 SQIVND (reference sequence). The CDR3 nucleotides are TGTGCCAGTAGTACTACAGGGGGAATTGGCAATCAGCCCCAGCATTTT. Its protein is CASSTTGGIGNQPQHF.

This clone is a singleton in its sample. V and J are TRBV5-4 and TRBJ2-5, with 12 bases lining up with TRBD1. Germline V gene lookup returns CDR1 SGHNT and CDR2 YYREEE (reference sequence). This CDR3 region has 17 residues. V lost 0 bases to trimming and J lost 3 bases; unmatched junction nucleotides: 6. This chain's CDR3 is CASSLGQGQGAKETQYF. In DNA, the CDR3 is TGTGCCAGCAGCTTGGGACAGGGACAGGGGGCCAAAGAGACCCAGTACTTC.

The chain combines TRBV4-3 with TRBJ2-2; D unclear. The germline V gene encodes CDR1 LGHNA and CDR2 YSLEER. Trimming removed 6 bases at V and 0 bases at J, with 11 bases between. The length of the CDR3 is 15 residues. The CDR3 protein is CASSRSLSNTGELFF. CDR3 bases: TGCGCCAGCAGTCGGAGCTTATCGAACACCGGGGAGCTGTTTTTT.

The V call is TRBV27, the J call TRBJ2-7; 7 nucleotides align to TRBD1. V was clipped by 5 bases and J by 2 bases; unmatched bases: 9. In germline, CDR1 is MNHEY, CDR2 SMNVEV (reference sequence). The CDR3 is 15 amino acids. CDR3 nucleotides: TGTGCCAGCAGTCCGGACATAGGACAGGCCTACGAGCAGTACTTC. It translates to CASSPDIGQAYEQYF.

The chain recombines TRBV29-1 with TRBJ1-2; 8 bases are shared with TRBD1. Trimming took 4 bases from V and 8 from J; bases not matched to a gene: 9. The germline CDR1 and CDR2 sequences are SQVTM and ANQGSEA. This CDR3 comprises 13 residues. The CDR3 protein is CSVGQGPMRGYTF. CDR3 DNA sequence: TGCAGCGTTGGACAGGGGCCGATGCGGGGCTACACCTTC.

Comment on this clone: The conserved phenylalanine or tryptophan normally closing the CDR3 is absent here, so this likely arose from a read error. The DNA is omitted, as the CDR3 cannot be located on it reliably, and the CDR3 follows TCRdb's listing. The chain combines TRBV19 with TRBJ1-4; the tabulated D call, TRBD1, remains unverified against the DNA. The CDR3 spans 9 residues, counting both ends. Germline values: CDR1 LNHDA, CDR2 SQIVND (reference sequence). CDR3 residues: CASSILQGV.

V is TRBV7-9 and J is TRBJ2-7; the D is unclear. V was pared by 4 bases and J by 1 base, with 5 bases between. CDR3 length equals 12 residues. Germline V gives CDR1 SEHNR, CDR2 FQNEAQ (reference sequence). The CDR3 nucleotides are TGTGCCAGCAGCTCAAAATCCTACGAGCAGTACTTC. This sequence encodes CASSSKSYEQYF.

This clone was counted a few times. The identical CDR3 is also encoded by other nucleotide sequences in the sample. The chain recombines TRBV9 with TRBJ1-6, with D unresolved. This CDR3 has 13 amino acids. Germline V gene lookup returns CDR1 SGDLS and CDR2 YYNGEE. V lost 0 bases and J 7 bases, leaving 5 bases between the germline ends. Here the CDR3 reads CASSVDLNSPLHF. The CDR3 region has the DNA TGTGCCAGCAGCGTAGATCTCAATTCACCCCTCCACTTT.

The V and J genes are TRBV19 and TRBJ1-5; 8 positions agree with TRBD1. The junction had 10 bases not matched to a gene; V was cut back by 3 bases and J by 6 bases. Germline CDR1 reads LNHDA; CDR2 reads SQIVND (reference sequence). CDR3 length: 16 amino acids. The CDR3 protein is CASSIPDRGLGQPQHF. Here the CDR3 DNA reads TGTGCCAGTAGTATCCCCGACAGGGGTTTAGGTCAGCCCCAGCATTTT.

This clone was seen just once. The rearrangement joins TRBV25-1 to TRBJ1-1, with a weak D call TRBD1 (6 bases). The V end lost 2 bases, the J end lost 14 bases, and 12 bases lay between the germline ends. The V gene's germline CDR1 is MGHDK and CDR2 SYGVNS. CDR3 size: 11 residues. Here the CDR3 reads CASSEIYRAFF. CDR3 coding DNA: TGTGCCAGCAGTGAAATCTACAGGGCCTTCTTT.

This chain connects TRBV7-9 to TRBJ2-2, with a tentative D call TRBD2 (6 bases). Trimming stripped 8 bases from V and 4 bases from J, with 11 bases between. Germline V gene sequence: CDR1 SEHNR, CDR2 FQNEAQ (reference sequence). The CDR3 has 13 amino acids. The CDR3 protein is CASEEGITGELFF. The CDR3 region has the DNA TGTGCCAGCGAGGAGGGGATCACCGGGGAGCTGTTTTTT.

The chain employs TRBV9 and TRBJ2-7; a possible D gene is TRBD2 (6 bases). With 2 bases removed from V and 4 bases from J, the gap between germline ends came to 22 bases. Germline V CDR1 and CDR2: SGDLS, YYNGEE. The CDR3 has 17 residues. CDR3 nucleotide sequence: TGTGCCAGCAGCGTCCGGGAATTCGCGGGGTTACCTTACGAGCAGTACTTC. The encoded protein is CASSVREFAGLPYEQYF.

Only a few counts were recorded for this clone. The rearrangement uses TRBV19 and TRBJ1-1; D is ambiguous. CDR3 length: 15 residues. Germline-derived CDR1 and CDR2 are LNHDA and SQIVND (reference sequence). V gave up 4 bases and J gave up 4 bases, with 16 bases separating them. For the CDR3, the DNA is TGTGCCAGTAGTAAATGGGAGGGTAGGAGCACTGAAGCTTTCTTT. It codes for CASSKWEGRSTEAFF.